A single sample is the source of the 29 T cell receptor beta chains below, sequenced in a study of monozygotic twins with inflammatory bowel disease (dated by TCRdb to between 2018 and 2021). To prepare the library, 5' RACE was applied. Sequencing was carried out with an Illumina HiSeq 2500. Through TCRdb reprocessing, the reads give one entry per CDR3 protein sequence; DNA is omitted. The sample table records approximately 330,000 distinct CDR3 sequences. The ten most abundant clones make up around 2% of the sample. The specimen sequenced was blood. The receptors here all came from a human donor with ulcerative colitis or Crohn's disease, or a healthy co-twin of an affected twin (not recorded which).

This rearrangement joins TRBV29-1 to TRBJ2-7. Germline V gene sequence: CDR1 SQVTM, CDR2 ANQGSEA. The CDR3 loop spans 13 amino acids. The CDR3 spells CSVEDLRSYEQYF.

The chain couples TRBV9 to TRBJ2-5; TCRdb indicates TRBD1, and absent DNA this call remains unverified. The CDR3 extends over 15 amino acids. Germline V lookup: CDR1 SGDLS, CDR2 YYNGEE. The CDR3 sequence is CASSTYGTKGETQYF.

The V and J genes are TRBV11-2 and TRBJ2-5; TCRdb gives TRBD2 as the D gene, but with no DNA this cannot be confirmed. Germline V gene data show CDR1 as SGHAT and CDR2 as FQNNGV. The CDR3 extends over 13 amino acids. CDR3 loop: CASSKRAKETQYF.

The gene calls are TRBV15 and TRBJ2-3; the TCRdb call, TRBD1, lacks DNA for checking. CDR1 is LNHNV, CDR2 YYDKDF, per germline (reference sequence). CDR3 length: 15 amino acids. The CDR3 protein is CATSREDRVEDTQYF.

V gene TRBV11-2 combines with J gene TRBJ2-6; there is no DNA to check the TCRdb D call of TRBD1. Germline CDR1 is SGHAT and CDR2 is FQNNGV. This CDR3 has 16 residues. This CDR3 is CASSSNGASGANVLTF.

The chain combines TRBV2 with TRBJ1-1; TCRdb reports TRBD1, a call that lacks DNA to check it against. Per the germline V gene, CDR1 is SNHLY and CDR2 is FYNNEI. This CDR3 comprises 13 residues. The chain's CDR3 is CASREDRGTEAFF. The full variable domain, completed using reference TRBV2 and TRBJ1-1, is EPEVTQTPSHQVTQMGQEVILRCVPISNHLYFYWYRQILGQKVEFLVSFYNNEISEKSEIFDDQFSVERPDGSNFTLKIRSTKLEDSAMYFCASREDRGTEAFFGQGTRLTVV.

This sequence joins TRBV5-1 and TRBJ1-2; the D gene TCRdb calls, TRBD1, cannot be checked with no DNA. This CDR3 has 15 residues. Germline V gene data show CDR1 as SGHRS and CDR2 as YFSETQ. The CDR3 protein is CASSQGAIPLDGYTF.

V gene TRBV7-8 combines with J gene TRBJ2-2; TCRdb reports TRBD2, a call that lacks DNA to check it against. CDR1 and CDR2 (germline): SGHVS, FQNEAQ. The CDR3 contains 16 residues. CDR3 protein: CASSILAGGNTGELFF. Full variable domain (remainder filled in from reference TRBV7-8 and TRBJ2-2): GAGVSQSPRYKVAKRGQDVALRCDPISGHVSLFWYQQALGQGPEFLTYFQNEAQLDKSGLPSDRFFAERPEGSVSTLKIQRTQQEDSAVYLCASSILAGGNTGELFFGEGSRLTVL.

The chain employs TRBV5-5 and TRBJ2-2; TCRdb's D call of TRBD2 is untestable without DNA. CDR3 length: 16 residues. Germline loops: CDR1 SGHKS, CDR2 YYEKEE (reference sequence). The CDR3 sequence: CASSYLAGTNTGELFF.

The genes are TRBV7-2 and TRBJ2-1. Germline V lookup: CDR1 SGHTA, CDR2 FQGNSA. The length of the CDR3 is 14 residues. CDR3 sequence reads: CASSSNLAYNEQFF.

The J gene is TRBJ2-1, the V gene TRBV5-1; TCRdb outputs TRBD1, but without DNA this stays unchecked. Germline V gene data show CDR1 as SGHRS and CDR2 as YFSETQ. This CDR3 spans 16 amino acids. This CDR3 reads CASSSIRTGKYNEQFF.

The CDR3 spells CASSLRENYGYTF. This chain connects TRBV12-3 or TRBV12-4 to TRBJ1-2; TCRdb reports TRBD1, a call that lacks DNA to check it against. The CDR3 has 13 residues.

The CDR3: CASSFSITGMSTDTQYF. The chain links TRBV28 to TRBJ2-3; the D call of TRBD1 rests on TCRdb alone, since no DNA is present to check it. CDR1 is MDHEN, CDR2 SYDVKM, per germline. The CDR3 consists of 17 residues.

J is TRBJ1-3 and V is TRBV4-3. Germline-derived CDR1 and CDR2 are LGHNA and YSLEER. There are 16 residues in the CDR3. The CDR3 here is CASSQEVPGAGNTIYF.

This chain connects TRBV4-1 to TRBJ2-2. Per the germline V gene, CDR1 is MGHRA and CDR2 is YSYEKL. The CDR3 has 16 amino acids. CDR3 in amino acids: CASSPPLTANTGELFF.

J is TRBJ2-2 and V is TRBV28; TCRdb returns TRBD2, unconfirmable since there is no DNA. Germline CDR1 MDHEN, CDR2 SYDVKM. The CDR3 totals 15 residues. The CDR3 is CASSFRAQVSGELFF.

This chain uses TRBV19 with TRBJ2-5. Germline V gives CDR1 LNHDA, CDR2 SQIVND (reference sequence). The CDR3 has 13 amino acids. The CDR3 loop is CASSITGGETQYF.

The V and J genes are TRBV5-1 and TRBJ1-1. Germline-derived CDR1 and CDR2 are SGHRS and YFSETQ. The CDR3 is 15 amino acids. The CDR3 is CASSLFGGDGTEAFF.

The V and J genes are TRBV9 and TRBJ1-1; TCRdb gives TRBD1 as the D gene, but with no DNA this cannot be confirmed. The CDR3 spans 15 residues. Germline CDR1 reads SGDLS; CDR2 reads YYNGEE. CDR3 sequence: CASSVRDRGPTEAFF.

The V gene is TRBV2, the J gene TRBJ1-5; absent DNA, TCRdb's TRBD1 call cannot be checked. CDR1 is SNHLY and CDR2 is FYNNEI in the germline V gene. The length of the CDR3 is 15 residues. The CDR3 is CATVRDRGSNQPQHF.

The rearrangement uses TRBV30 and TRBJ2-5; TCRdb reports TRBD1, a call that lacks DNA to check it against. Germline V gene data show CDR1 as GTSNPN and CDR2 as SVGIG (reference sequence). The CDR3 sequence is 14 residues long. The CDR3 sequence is CAWNQDRAGETQYF.

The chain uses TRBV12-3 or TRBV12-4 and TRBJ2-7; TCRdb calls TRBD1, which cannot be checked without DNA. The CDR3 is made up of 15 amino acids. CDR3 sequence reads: CASSLGAVPLYEQYF.

This chain's CDR3 is CASSQWTLTLSYNEQFF. The V and J genes are TRBV14 and TRBJ2-1; TCRdb returns TRBD2, unconfirmable since there is no DNA. The CDR3 is made up of 17 amino acids. Germline CDR1 is SGHDN and CDR2 is FVKESK.

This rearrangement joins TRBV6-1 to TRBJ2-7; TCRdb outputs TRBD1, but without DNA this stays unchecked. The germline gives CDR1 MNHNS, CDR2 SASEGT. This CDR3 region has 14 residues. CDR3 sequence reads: CASRSGTGSYEQYF.

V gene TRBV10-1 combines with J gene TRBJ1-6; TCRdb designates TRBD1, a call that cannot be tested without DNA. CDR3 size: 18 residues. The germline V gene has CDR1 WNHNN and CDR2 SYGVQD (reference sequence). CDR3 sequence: CASSEPLYQGSYNSPLHF.

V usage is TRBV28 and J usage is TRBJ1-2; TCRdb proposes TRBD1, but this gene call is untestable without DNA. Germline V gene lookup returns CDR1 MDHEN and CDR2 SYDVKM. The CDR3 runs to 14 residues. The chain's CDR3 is CASSHRTGLFGYTF.

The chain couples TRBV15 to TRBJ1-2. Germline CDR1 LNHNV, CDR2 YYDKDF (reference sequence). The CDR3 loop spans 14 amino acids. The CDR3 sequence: CATSTGGEGYGYTF.

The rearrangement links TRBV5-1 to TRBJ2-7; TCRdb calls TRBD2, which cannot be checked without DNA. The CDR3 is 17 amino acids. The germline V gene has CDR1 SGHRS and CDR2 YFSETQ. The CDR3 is CASSLDAGTSGIYEQYF.

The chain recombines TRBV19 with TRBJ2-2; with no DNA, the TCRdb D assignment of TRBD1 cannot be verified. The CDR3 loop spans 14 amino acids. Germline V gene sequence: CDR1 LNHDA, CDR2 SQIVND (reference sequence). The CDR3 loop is CASSRVLLSGELFF.